This T cell receptor beta chain is from a study of cytomegalovirus exposure and HLA in healthy donors. Study-level results: Later findings reportedly placed an Asian-associated ancestry cluster below the 666-donor mean for N-insertions.

As to this clone: Its specificity is unknown.

60 Vbeta and 13 Jbeta primers were used in PCR. Profiled with immunoSEQ multiplex PCR; TCRdb holds only in-frame clones, not every one. The sample shows tens of thousands of clones, 70% to 85% of them seen only once. Germline assignment: CDR1 SEHNR and CDR2 FQNEAQ (reference sequence). The CDR3 runs to 14 residues. The V segment lost 3 bases and the J segment 9 bases; nucleotides outside the gene matches: 5. The chain joins TRBV7-9 to TRBJ1-6; 7 bases map to TRBD1. Sequencing was performed on PBMCs. This clonotype originated in a man in his forties in good health and CMV-seropositive. The CDR3 sequence: CASSFAPGGSPLHF. The DNA of the CDR3 is TGTGCCAGCAGCTTCGCCCCAGGGGGTTCACCCCTCCACTTT.